The 27 T cell receptor beta chains listed next were all sequenced from one sample in a study of shared T cell receptors in the human thymus. Data came from immunoSEQ multiplex PCR; TCRdb stores just in-frame clones and leaves some out. The data show 640,000 or so clones, about 90% seen once. This sample was also put to use in a study of human thymus T cells.

The sample consisted of thymocytes. Source of these receptors: a boy in the first two years of life with a congenital heart defect.

This chain connects TRBV29-1 to TRBJ1-2, with D tentatively TRBD1 (6 bases). The CDR3 sequence is 14 residues long. With 3 bases removed from V and 6 bases from J, the gap between germline ends came to 17 bases. Germline V gene sequence: CDR1 SQVTM, CDR2 ANQGSEA. CDR3 loop: CSVEGAGARDGYTF. The CDR3 nucleotides read TGCAGCGTTGAGGGTGCAGGGGCTAGGGATGGCTACACCTTC.

This rearrangement joins TRBV6-5 to TRBJ2-7; D unresolved. There are 14 residues in the CDR3. CDR1 and CDR2 from the germline V gene are MNHEY and SVGAGI. Trimming took 7 bases from V and 3 from J, leaving 16 bases between them. This CDR3 is CASTDRPGNYEQYF. CDR3 in DNA: TGTGCCAGCACCGACCGACCAGGTAACTACGAGCAGTACTTC.

This chain links TRBV29-1 with TRBJ2-1, with 7 bases lining up with TRBD2. Per the germline V gene, CDR1 is SQVTM and CDR2 is ANQGSEA. The CDR3 runs 19 residues. Trimming took 4 bases from V and 2 from J; bases not matched to a gene: 20. In DNA, the CDR3 is TGCAGCGTTGGTCGCCGAGGGGAGGCGGGAGAGATAACCTACAATGAGCAGTTCTTC. This encodes CSVGRRGEAGEITYNEQFF.

This chain uses TRBV21-1 with TRBJ2-7; the table's D call of TRBD1 was not tested on the DNA. TRBV21-1 is a recognized pseudogene. The CDR3 is 12 amino acids. CDR3 residues: CASRDSTYKQYF. For the CDR3, the DNA is TGTGCCAGCCGGGACAGTACCTACAAGCAGTACTTC.

This clone was counted only a few times. The rearrangement joins TRBV7-2 to TRBJ2-2, with D uncertain. V lost 3 bases, J lost 6 bases, and 14 bases lay in between. The germline V gene encodes CDR1 SGHTA and CDR2 FQGNSA. The CDR3 is 15 amino acids. The CDR3 sequence is CASSFLGSHAGELFF. CDR3 nucleotides: TGTGCCAGCAGCTTCCTCGGGTCCCACGCCGGGGAGCTGTTTTTT.

The chain links TRBV15 to TRBJ1-1; 9 nucleotides agree with TRBD1. Germline values: CDR1 LNHNV, CDR2 YYDKDF (reference sequence). With V trimmed by 1 base and J by 9 bases, 3 bases remained unmatched. This CDR3 comprises 13 residues. The CDR3 DNA sequence: TGTGCCACCAGCAGAGTAGACAGGGGGAAAGCTTTCTTT. As protein: CATSRVDRGKAFF.

The rearrangement uses TRBV5-6 and TRBJ1-1; 7 bases line up with TRBD1. Trimming removed 1 base from V and 6 bases from J; junction bases left unmatched: 9. Germline-derived CDR1 and CDR2 are SGHDT and YYEEEE. The CDR3 length is 15 residues. The DNA for the CDR3 is TGTGCCAGCAGCTTGTGTCAGGGGGGTGTCGCTGAAGCTTTCTTT. Translating it yields CASSLCQGGVAEAFF.

V usage is TRBV27 and J usage is TRBJ1-1; 7 bases align to TRBD1. Germline V CDR1 and CDR2: MNHEY, SMNVEV (reference sequence). V lost 7 bases and J lost 0; bases outside the gene matches: 20. The CDR3 totals 19 residues. The CDR3 loop reads CASTPGGRYRGEMNTEAFF. CDR3 bases: TGTGCCAGCACCCCTGGGGGAAGGTACAGGGGAGAAATGAACACTGAAGCTTTCTTT.

This chain joins TRBV7-8 and TRBJ1-1; TRBD1 aligns across 7 bases. The CDR3 runs to 14 residues. With 5 bases clipped from V and 11 bases from J, the junction kept 14 bases outside the gene matches. Germline V gene data show CDR1 as SGHVS and CDR2 as FQNEAQ. CDR3 in DNA: TGTGCCAGCAGCCAAAGGCGGGACAGAGAAGTGGCTTTCTTT. It translates to CASSQRRDREVAFF.

The rearrangement links TRBV5-1 to TRBJ1-4, with 7 bases lining up with TRBD1. CDR3 size: 18 residues. The germline V gene has CDR1 SGHRS and CDR2 YFSETQ. Losses at the gene ends were 4 bases for V and 2 bases for J; bases not matched to a gene: 14. In nucleotides, the CDR3 is TGCGCCAGCAGCCACTCAGGAGGACAGGTCTACACTAATGAAAAACTGTTTTTT. Amino acid sequence: CASSHSGGQVYTNEKLFF.

The chain recombines TRBV7-8 with TRBJ2-3; 8 nucleotides line up with TRBD2. CDR3 length: 16 amino acids. The V and J ends lost 10 bases and 3 bases, in that order; junction bases with no gene match: 15. Germline V CDR1 and CDR2: SGHVS, FQNEAQ. The CDR3 DNA reads as TGTGCCACCCATCCTCCGACTAGCGAGGCGACAGATACGCAGTATTTT. Its translation: CATHPPTSEATDTQYF.

This chain joins TRBV6-5 and TRBJ2-7, with 8 bases that match TRBD1. The V segment lost 6 bases and the J segment 3 bases; nucleotides outside the gene matches: 10. The germline V gene has CDR1 MNHEY and CDR2 SVGAGI. This CDR3 contains 15 residues. The CDR3 spells CASSPRDRPRYEQYF. CDR3 sequence (DNA): TGTGCCAGCAGCCCCCGGGACAGGCCCCGCTACGAGCAGTACTTC.

This clone was observed a single time. This chain uses TRBV25-1 with TRBJ1-3; D is unresolved. From germline, CDR1 is MGHDK and CDR2 SYGVNS. This CDR3 spans 15 amino acids. Trimming left V 6 bases short and J 0 bases short, with 12 bases between. CDR3 residues: CASRSPPSSGNTIYF. CDR3 DNA: TGTGCCAGCAGGAGTCCACCGTCCTCTGGAAACACCATATATTTT.

CDR3 sequence: CASSEGQGSGNTIYF. CDR3 in DNA: TGTGCCAGCAGTGAGGGACAGGGGTCTGGAAACACCATATATTTT. The rearrangement joins TRBV6-1 to TRBJ1-3; TRBD1 matches at 10 bases. The CDR3 consists of 15 residues. The V gene end was trimmed by 3 bases and the J gene end by 1 base; junction bases not matched to a gene: 0. In germline, CDR1 is MNHNS, CDR2 SASEGT.

This chain uses TRBV7-9 with TRBJ1-2, with 9 bases aligning to TRBD1. CDR1 and CDR2 from the germline V gene are SEHNR and FQNEAQ (reference sequence). Trimming at V came to 5 bases and at J to 3 bases, leaving 10 bases not matched to a gene. The CDR3 has 16 residues. CDR3 sequence (DNA): TGTGCCAGCAGCCGTAAGACAGGGGGGGCTGACTATGGCTACACCTTC. Protein sequence: CASSRKTGGADYGYTF.

This chain uses TRBV13 with TRBJ2-3, with 9 bases matching TRBD2. V lost 4 bases, J lost 2 bases, and 10 bases stayed unmatched. CDR1 and CDR2 from the germline V gene are PRHDT and FYEKMQ (reference sequence). The CDR3 is 17 residues long. CDR3 sequence (DNA): TGTGCCAGCAGCTCCCGGTGGAGCGGGGGGTCCACAGATACGCAGTATTTT. Protein sequence: CASSSRWSGGSTDTQYF.

This clone has a single count. The chain combines TRBV6-1 with TRBJ1-5, with TRBD1 matching over 9 bases. Germline V gene lookup returns CDR1 MNHNS and CDR2 SASEGT. V lost 4 bases to trimming and J lost 5 bases; unmatched junction nucleotides: 6. The CDR3 has 15 amino acids. CDR3 amino acids: CASSGGGQGYQPQHF. The CDR3 DNA reads as TGTGCCAGCAGTGGGGGGGGACAGGGCTATCAGCCCCAGCATTTT.

CDR3 DNA: TGTGCCAGCAGCCCACCCCCGGGACAGGGAGGGCGGGAGACCCAGTACTTC. Protein: CASSPPPGQGGRETQYF. The chain is built from TRBV7-8 and TRBJ2-5, with 9 bases aligning to TRBD1. Germline V gene sequence: CDR1 SGHVS, CDR2 FQNEAQ. This CDR3 has 17 amino acids. V dropped 5 bases and J dropped 5; count of bases not matched to a gene: 15.

V gene TRBV14 combines with J gene TRBJ1-1, with TRBD1 matching 7 bases. The V gene end was trimmed by 4 bases and the J gene end by 6 bases; junction bases not matched to a gene: 5. The germline gives CDR1 SGHDN, CDR2 FVKESK. The CDR3 consists of 13 residues. Here the CDR3 reads CASSLTGDAEAFF. In DNA form, the CDR3 reads TGTGCCAGCAGCCTAACAGGGGACGCTGAAGCTTTCTTT.

V is TRBV7-2 and J is TRBJ2-7; possibly TRBD1 for D (6 bases). Germline lookup yields CDR1 SGHTA and CDR2 FQGNSA. Deletions cut 1 base from V and 12 bases from J, with 10 bases between. This CDR3 region has 11 residues. CDR3 region: CASSLGGPPYF. The CDR3, as DNA: TGTGCCAGCAGCTTAGGGGGGCCTCCGTACTTC.

The rearrangement joins TRBV14 to TRBJ1-1, with 7 positions matching TRBD1. V gave up 0 bases and J gave up 7 bases; unmatched junction bases: 5. Germline V CDR1 and CDR2: SGHDN, FVKESK. This CDR3 region has 14 residues. The chain's CDR3 is CASSQDGQGDEAFF. The CDR3 DNA sequence: TGTGCCAGCAGCCAAGATGGGCAGGGGGATGAAGCTTTCTTT.

The chain recombines TRBV7-9 with TRBJ2-7, with TRBD1 matching over 7 bases. The V segment lost 1 base and the J segment 2 bases; nucleotides outside the gene matches: 11. The germline gives CDR1 SEHNR, CDR2 FQNEAQ (reference sequence). This CDR3 spans 17 amino acids. This CDR3 is CASSLVETGLNTYEQYF. As DNA, the CDR3 is TGTGCCAGCAGCTTAGTAGAGACAGGGTTGAACACCTACGAGCAGTACTTC. The full variable domain, its missing parts supplied by reference TRBV7-9 and TRBJ2-7, is DTGVSQNPRHKITKRGQNVTFRCDPISEHNRLYWYRQTLGQGPEFLTYFQNEAQLEKSRLLSDRFSAERPKGSFSTLEIQRTEQGDSAMYLCASSLVETGLNTYEQYFGPGTRLTVT.

The chain recombines TRBV9 with TRBJ2-6; D possibly corresponds to TRBD1 (7 bases). CDR1 is SGDLS, CDR2 YYNGEE, per germline. V lost 2 bases, J lost 1 base, and 13 bases lay in between. The CDR3 is 17 residues long. The CDR3 loop is CASSVTTGRSGANVLTF. The CDR3 DNA follows: TGTGCCAGCAGCGTCACGACAGGGAGGTCTGGGGCCAACGTCCTGACTTTC.

This rearrangement joins TRBV6-5 to TRBJ2-7; 11 bases fit TRBD2. CDR3 length equals 15 residues. Germline V CDR1 and CDR2: MNHEY, SVGAGI. V dropped 5 bases and J dropped 4; count of bases not matched to a gene: 7. CDR3 nucleotides: TGTGCCAGCAGTCCTACTAGCGGGAGTTTGTACGAGCAGTACTTC. It is translated as CASSPTSGSLYEQYF.

The rearrangement joins TRBV20-1 to TRBJ1-1, with D unclear. This CDR3 is 8 amino acids long. CDR1 and CDR2 (germline): DFQATT, SNEGSKA (reference sequence). Trimming pared 6 bases from V and 14 bases from J, leaving 10 bases between. The CDR3 coding sequence is TGCAGTGCAAGCCCCGCCTTCTTT. Protein product: CSASPAFF.

The genes are TRBV18 and TRBJ1-3, with TRBD1 identical over 10 bases. Trimming cost V 5 bases and J 6 bases; bases outside gene matches: 7. Germline V gives CDR1 KGHSH, CDR2 LQKENI. There are 15 residues in the CDR3. CDR3 nucleotides: TGTGCCAGCTCATCAAGGGGACAGGGGCTAAACACCATATATTTT. Translated: CASSSRGQGLNTIYF.

The rearrangement uses TRBV28 and TRBJ2-3; possible D gene TRBD2, 7 bases. Germline CDR1 reads MDHEN; CDR2 reads SYDVKM. The CDR3 runs to 16 residues. V was pared by 6 bases and J by 1 base, with 17 bases between. CDR3 in amino acids: CASSQGSSGRTDTQYF. In nucleotides, the CDR3 is TGTGCCAGCAGCCAGGGGTCTAGCGGACGCACAGATACGCAGTATTTT.